The rows below give T cell receptor beta chains drawn from one sample of a study of T cells in Graves' hyperthyroidism and ophthalmopathy. TCRdb re-called the multiplex PCR reads through MiXCR, storing one row per CDR3 protein. The sample lists 350,000 to 400,000 distinct CDR3 sequences, approximately 17% occurring once. The sequenced sample consisted of blood. These receptors came from a man aged 18-30 years with Graves' ophthalmopathy. Both conserved end residues are trimmed from each CDR3.

>TRBV10-3
AISRVAGGQSNEQF
>TRBV7-8
ASRLSSGGRETQY
>TRBV9
ASSVEDSRSPLH
>TRBV3-1
ASSQRRGKNTIY
>TRBV3-1
ASRETSGGPEQF
>TRBV3-1
ASSQARSLNTGELF
>TRBV6-1
ASSGQGYNGQF
>TRBV5-6
ASRTVGGGNTEAF
>TRBV7-2
ASSYDSAMNTEAF
>TRBV28
ASSFVPKVALAKNIQY
>TRBV29-1
SVRFWYGYT
>TRBV7-8
ASSLWRGAETQY
>TRBV2
ASHPVGTGEETQY
>TRBV6-1
ASHAGAEAF
>TRBV9
ASSPRQGQNEKLF
>TRBV12-3/TRBV12-4
ASSPGERGKLF
>TRBV28
ASSLFGGSSNQPQH
>TRBV6-1
ASRSRVSEQF
>TRBV20-1
SASRDFEAF
>TRBV20-1
SALSPEGTGELF
>TRBV3-1
ASSHFDSFRQQY
>TRBV9
ASSAGDRQGEGYT